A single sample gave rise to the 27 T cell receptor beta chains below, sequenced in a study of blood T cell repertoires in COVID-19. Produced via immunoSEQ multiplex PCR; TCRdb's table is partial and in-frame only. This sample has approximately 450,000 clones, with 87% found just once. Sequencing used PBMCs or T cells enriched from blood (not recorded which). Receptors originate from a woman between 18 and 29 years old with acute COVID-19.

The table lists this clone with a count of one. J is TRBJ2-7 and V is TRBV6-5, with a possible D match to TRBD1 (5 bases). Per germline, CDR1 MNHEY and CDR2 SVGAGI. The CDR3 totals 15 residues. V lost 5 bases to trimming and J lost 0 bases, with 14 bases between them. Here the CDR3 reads CASSNQGTSSYEQYF. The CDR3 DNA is TGTGCCAGCAGTAATCAGGGAACCTCCTCCTACGAGCAGTACTTC.

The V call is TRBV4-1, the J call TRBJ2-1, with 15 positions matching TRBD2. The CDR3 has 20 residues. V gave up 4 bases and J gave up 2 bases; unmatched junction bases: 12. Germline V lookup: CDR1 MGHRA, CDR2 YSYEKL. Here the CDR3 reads CASSPASGLAGGRAYNEQFF. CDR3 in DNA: TGCGCCAGCAGCCCAGCTAGTGGACTAGCGGGAGGGAGGGCCTACAATGAGCAGTTCTTC.

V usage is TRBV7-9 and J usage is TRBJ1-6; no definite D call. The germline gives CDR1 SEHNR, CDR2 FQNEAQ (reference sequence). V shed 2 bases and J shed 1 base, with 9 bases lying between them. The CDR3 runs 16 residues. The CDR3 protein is CASSLNRGSYNSPLHF. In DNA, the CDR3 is TGTGCCAGCAGCTTAAACCGGGGTTCCTATAATTCACCCCTCCACTTT. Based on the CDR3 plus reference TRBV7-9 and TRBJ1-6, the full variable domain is DTGVSQNPRHKITKRGQNVTFRCDPISEHNRLYWYRQTLGQGPEFLTYFQNEAQLEKSRLLSDRFSAERPKGSFSTLEIQRTEQGDSAMYLCASSLNRGSYNSPLHFGNGTRLTVT.

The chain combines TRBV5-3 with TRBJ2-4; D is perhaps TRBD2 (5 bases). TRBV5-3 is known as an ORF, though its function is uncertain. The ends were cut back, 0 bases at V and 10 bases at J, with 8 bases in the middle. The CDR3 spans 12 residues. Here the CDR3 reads CARSLVTGIQYF. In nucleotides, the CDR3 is TGTGCCAGAAGCTTGGTGACGGGGATTCAGTACTTC.

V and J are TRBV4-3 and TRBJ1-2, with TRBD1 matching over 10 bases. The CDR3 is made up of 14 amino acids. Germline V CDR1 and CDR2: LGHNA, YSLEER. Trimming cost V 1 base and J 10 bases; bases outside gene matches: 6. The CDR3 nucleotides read TGCGCCAGCAGCCAAGTTGGGACAGGGGTTGACTACACCTTC. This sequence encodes CASSQVGTGVDYTF.

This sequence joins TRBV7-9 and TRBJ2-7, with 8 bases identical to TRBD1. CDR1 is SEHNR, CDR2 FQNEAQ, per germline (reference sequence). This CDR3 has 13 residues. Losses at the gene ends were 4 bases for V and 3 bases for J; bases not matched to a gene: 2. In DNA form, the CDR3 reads TGTGCCAGCAGCTCCGACAGGGGCTACGAGCAGTACTTC. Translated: CASSSDRGYEQYF. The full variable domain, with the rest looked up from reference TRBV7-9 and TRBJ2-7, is DTGVSQNPRHKITKRGQNVTFRCDPISEHNRLYWYRQTLGQGPEFLTYFQNEAQLEKSRLLSDRFSAERPKGSFSTLEIQRTEQGDSAMYLCASSSDRGYEQYFGPGTRLTVT.

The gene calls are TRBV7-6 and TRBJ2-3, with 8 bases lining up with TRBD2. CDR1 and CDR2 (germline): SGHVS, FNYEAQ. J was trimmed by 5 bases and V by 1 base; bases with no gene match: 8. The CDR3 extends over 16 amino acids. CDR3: CASSLGVTGGQDTQYF. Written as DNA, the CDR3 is TGTGCCAGCAGCTTAGGGGTAACGGGGGGGCAAGATACGCAGTATTTT.

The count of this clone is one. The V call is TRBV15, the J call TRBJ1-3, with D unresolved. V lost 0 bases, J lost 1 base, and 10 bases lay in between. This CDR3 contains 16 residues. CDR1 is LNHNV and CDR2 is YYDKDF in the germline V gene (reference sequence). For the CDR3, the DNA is TGTGCCACCAGCAGAGAAGTTCGGGGTTCTGGAAACACCATATATTTT. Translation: CATSREVRGSGNTIYF.

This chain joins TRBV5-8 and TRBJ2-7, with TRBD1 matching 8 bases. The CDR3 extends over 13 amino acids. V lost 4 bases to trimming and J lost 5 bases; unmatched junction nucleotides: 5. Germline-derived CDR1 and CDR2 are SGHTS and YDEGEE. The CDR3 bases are TGTGCCAGCAGCCCGACAGGGGCCCACGAGCAGTACTTC. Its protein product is CASSPTGAHEQYF.

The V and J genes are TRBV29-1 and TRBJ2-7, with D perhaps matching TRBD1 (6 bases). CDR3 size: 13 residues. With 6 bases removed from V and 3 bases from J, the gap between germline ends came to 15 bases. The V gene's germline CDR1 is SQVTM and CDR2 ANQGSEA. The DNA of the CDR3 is TGCAGCGTCTCGAACTCAGGGGTCTACGAGCAGTACTTC. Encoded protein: CSVSNSGVYEQYF.

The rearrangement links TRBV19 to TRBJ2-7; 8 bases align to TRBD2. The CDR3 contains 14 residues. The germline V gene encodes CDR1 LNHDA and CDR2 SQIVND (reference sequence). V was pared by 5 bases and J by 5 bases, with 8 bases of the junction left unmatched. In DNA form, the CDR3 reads TGTGCCAGTAGTGTAAAGCGGGAGTTCCACGAGCAGTACTTC. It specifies CASSVKREFHEQYF. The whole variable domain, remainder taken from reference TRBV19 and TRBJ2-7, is DGGITQSPKYLFRKEGQNVTLSCEQNLNHDAMYWYRQDPGQGLRLIYYSQIVNDFQKGDIAEGYSVSREKKESFPLTVTSAQKNPTAFYLCASSVKREFHEQYFGPGTRLTVT.

CDR3 DNA: TGTGCCACCAGCAGAGATCATGGAGCAGCGCTAGCCAAAAACATTCAGTACTTC. It is translated as CATSRDHGAALAKNIQYF. V is TRBV15 and J is TRBJ2-4; D is unresolved. CDR1 LNHNV and CDR2 YYDKDF come from the germline V gene (reference sequence). V lost 0 bases and J 0 bases, leaving 15 bases between the germline ends. The CDR3 runs 18 residues.

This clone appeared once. The CDR3 DNA reads as TGTGCCAGCAGCACCGGACTAGCGGGAGGGACCGGGGAGCTGTTTTTT. Translating gives CASSTGLAGGTGELFF. This chain joins TRBV7-9 and TRBJ2-2; 15 bases are shared with TRBD2. The trim removed 5 bases at V and 5 bases at J, leaving 3 bases unmatched. Germline-derived CDR1 and CDR2 are SEHNR and FQNEAQ (reference sequence). The length of the CDR3 is 16 residues.

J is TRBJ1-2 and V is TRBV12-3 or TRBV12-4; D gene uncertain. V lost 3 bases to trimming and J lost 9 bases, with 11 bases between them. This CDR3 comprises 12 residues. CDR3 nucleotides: TGTGCCAGCAGTTTGGGCCTACCAAGCTACACCTTC. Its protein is CASSLGLPSYTF.

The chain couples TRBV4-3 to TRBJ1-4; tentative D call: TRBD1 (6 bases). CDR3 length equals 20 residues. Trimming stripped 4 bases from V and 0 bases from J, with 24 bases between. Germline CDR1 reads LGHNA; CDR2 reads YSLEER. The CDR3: CASSRPVARGETATNEKLFF. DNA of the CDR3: TGCGCCAGCAGCCGCCCTGTGGCCAGGGGCGAGACTGCAACTAATGAAAAACTGTTTTTT.

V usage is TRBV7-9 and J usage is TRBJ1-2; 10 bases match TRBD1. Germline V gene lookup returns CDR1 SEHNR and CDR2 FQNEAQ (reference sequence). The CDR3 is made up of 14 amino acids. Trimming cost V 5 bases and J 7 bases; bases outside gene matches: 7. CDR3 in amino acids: CASSVGQGGSGYTF. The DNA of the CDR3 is TGTGCCAGCAGCGTCGGACAGGGGGGTTCTGGCTACACCTTC.

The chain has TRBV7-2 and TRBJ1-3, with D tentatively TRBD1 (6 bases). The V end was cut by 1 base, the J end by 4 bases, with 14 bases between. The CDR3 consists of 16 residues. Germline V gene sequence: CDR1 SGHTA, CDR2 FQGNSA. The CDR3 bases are TGTGCCAGCAGCTTAGATGGAACAGGGTTAGGAAACACCATATATTTT. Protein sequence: CASSLDGTGLGNTIYF.

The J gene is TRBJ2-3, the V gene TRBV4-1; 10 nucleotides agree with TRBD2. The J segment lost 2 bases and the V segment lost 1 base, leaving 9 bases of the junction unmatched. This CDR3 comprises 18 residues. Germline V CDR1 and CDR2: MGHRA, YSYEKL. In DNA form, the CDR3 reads TGCGCCAGCAGCCAAGTTTCTAGCGGGAGCTCGGTCACAGATACGCAGTATTTT. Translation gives CASSQVSSGSSVTDTQYF.

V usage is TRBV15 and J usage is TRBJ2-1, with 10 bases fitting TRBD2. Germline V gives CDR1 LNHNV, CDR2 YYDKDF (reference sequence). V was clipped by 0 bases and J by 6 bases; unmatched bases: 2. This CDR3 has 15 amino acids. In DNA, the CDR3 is TGTGCCACCAGCAGAGATAGCGGGAGGCCCAATGAGCAGTTCTTC. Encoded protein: CATSRDSGRPNEQFF.

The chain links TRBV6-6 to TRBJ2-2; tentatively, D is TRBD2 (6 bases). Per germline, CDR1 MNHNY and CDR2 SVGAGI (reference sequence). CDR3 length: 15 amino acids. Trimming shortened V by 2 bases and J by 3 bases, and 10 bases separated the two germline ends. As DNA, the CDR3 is TGTGCCAGCAGTTACGGTGCGGGGTACACCGGGGAGCTGTTTTTT. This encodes CASSYGAGYTGELFF.

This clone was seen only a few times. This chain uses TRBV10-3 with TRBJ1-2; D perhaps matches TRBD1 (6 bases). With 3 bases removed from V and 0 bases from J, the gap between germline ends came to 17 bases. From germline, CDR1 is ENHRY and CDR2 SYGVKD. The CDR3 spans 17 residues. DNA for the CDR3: TGTGCCATCAGTGAACTTCTTCTAGGGGGTCCTAACTATGGCTACACCTTC. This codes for CAISELLLGGPNYGYTF.

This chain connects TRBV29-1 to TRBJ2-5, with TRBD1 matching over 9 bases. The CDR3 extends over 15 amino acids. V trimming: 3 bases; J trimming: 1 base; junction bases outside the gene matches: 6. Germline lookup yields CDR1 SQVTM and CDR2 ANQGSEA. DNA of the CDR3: TGCAGCGTTGAGGGGCCGGGACAGGGCCAAGAGACCCAGTACTTC. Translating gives CSVEGPGQGQETQYF.

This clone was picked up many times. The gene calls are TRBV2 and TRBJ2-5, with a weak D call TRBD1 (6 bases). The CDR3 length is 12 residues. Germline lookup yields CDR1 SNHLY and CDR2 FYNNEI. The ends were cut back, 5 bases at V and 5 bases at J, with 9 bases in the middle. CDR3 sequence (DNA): TGTGCCAGCAGTTCGCAGGGGGAGACCCAGTACTTC. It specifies CASSSQGETQYF.

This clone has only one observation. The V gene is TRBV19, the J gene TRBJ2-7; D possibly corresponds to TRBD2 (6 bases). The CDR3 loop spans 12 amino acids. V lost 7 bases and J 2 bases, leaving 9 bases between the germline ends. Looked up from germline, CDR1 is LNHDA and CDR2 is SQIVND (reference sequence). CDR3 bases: TGTGCCAGTACCGGGAGCCCCTACGAGCAGTACTTC. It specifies CASTGSPYEQYF.

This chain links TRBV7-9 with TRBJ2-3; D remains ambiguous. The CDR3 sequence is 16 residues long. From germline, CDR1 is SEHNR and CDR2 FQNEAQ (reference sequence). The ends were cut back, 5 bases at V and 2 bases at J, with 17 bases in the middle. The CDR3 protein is CASSPKVAEITDTQYF. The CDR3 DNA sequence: TGTGCCAGCAGCCCCAAGGTTGCGGAGATCACAGATACGCAGTATTTT.

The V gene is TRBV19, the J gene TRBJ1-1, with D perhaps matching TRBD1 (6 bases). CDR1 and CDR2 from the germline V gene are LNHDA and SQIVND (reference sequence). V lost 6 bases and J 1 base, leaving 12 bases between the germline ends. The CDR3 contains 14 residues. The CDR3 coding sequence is TGTGCCAGTAGGGGGGCCACCACGAACACTGAAGCTTTCTTT. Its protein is CASRGATTNTEAFF.

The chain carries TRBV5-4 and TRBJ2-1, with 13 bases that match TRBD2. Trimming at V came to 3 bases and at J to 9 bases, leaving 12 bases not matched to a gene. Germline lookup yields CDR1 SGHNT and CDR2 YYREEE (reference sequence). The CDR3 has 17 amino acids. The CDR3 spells CASSSRTSGSGYVEQFF. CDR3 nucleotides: TGTGCCAGCAGCTCTCGGACTAGCGGGAGCGGTTACGTTGAGCAGTTCTTC. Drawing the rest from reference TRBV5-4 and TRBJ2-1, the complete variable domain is ETGVTQSPTHLIKTRGQQVTLRCSSQSGHNTVSWYQQALGQGPQFIFQYYREEENGRGNFPPRFSGLQFPNYSSELNVNALELDDSALYLCASSSRTSGSGYVEQFFGPGTRLTVL.